A single sample is the source of the 2 T cell receptor beta chains below, sequenced in a study of T-cell reconstitution after alpha-beta-depleted transplantation in children. Preparation of the TCRbeta library involved a method that used unique molecular identifiers. TCRdb re-called the PCR reads with MiXCR, one entry per CDR3 protein. The sample records more than 100,000 distinct CDR3 sequences, approximately 22% being singletons. Sequencing was performed on PBMCs, mostly from graft donor cells, taken 180 days after TCRalphabeta/CD19-depleted stem cell transplant. All receptors come from a male patient aged 2 to 10 who had a stem cell transplant for chronic granulomatous disease, so the T cells may come from the graft donor.

This chain joins TRBV20-1 and TRBJ2-3, with 11 bases aligning to TRBD2. This CDR3 has 19 residues. Germline CDR1 and CDR2: DFQATT and SNEGSKA (reference sequence). V gave up 7 bases and J gave up 4 bases; unmatched junction bases: 22. The CDR3 coding sequence is TGCAGTGTCAAAACCCCTCGGACTAGCGGGTTGAGGGGCCCAGATACGCAGTATTTT. Translating it yields CSVKTPRTSGLRGPDTQYF.

The genes are TRBV7-8 and TRBJ2-2, with D perhaps matching TRBD1 (5 bases). This CDR3 has 13 amino acids. Germline V lookup: CDR1 SGHVS, CDR2 FQNEAQ. The germline V and J ends were trimmed by 5 bases and 5 bases, with 9 bases remaining between them. The CDR3 DNA sequence: TGTGCCAGCAGCCTGACAGTTACCGGGGAGCTGTTTTTT. This codes for CASSLTVTGELFF.